The 2 T cell receptor beta chains listed next were all sequenced from one sample in a study of CD8+CD57+ T cells in acquired aplastic anemia. The study profiled TCR beta VDJ and CDR3 using genomic DNA as template. In TCRdb, the reads were re-called with MiXCR into one record per CDR3 protein. The data show 62,000 or so distinct CDR3 sequences, 50% to 55% seen once. Sequenced sample: sorted CD4+, CD8+, or CD8+CD57+ T cells (not recorded which) from PBMCs. The source of these receptors is a human donor in good health, serving as a control.

CDR3 coding DNA: TGTGCCACCAACAGGGACAATGAGCAGTTCTTC. Residues: CATNRDNEQFF. The chain uses TRBV24-1 and TRBJ2-1; D is perhaps TRBD1 (6 bases). Trimming removed 8 bases from V and 5 bases from J, with 6 bases in between. The CDR3 runs 11 residues. The germline CDR1 and CDR2 sequences are KGHDR and SFDVKD.

The chain combines TRBV10-3 with TRBJ2-3; D is uncertain. The CDR3 is 13 residues long. The germline CDR1 and CDR2 sequences are ENHRY and SYGVKD. Deletions cut 7 bases from V and 6 bases from J, with 14 bases between. For the CDR3, the DNA is TGTGCCATCAACCGGGCCCTCCAGGATACGCAGTATTTT. The encoded protein is CAINRALQDTQYF.